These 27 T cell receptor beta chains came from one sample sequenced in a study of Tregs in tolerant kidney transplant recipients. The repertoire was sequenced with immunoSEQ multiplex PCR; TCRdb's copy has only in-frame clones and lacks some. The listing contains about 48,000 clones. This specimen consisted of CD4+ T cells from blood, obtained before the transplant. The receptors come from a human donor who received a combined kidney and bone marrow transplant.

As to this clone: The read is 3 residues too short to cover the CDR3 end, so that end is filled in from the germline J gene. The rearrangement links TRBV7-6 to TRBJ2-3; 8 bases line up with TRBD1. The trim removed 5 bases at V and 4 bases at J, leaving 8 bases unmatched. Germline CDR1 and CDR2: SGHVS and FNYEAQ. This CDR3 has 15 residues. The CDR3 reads CASSLLGTGPDTQYF. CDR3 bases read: TGTGCCAGCAGCCTCCTCGGGACAGGCCCAGATACG.

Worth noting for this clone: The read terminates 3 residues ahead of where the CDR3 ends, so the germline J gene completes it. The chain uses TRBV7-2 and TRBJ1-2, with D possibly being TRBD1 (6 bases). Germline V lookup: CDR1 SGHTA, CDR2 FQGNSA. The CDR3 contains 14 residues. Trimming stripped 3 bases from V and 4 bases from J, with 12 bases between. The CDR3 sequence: CASSFTGWSYGYTF. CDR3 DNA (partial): TGTGCCAGCAGCTTCACAGGGTGGAGCTATGGC.

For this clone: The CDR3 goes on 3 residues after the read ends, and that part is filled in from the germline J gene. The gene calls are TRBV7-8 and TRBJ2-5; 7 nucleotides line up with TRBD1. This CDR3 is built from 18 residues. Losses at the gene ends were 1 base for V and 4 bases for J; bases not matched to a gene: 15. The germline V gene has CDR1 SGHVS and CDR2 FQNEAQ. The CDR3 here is CASSLVARGSVLVETQYF. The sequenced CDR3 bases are TGTGCCAGCAGCTTAGTGGCCAGGGGGAGCGTTTTAGTAGAGACC.

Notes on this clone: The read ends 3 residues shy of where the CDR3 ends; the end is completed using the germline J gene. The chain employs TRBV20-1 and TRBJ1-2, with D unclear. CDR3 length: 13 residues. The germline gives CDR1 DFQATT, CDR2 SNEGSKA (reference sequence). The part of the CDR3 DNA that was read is TGCAGTGCTAGAGATCTCGGCAGGCACGGC. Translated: CSARDLGRHG. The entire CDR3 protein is CSARDLGRHGYTF.

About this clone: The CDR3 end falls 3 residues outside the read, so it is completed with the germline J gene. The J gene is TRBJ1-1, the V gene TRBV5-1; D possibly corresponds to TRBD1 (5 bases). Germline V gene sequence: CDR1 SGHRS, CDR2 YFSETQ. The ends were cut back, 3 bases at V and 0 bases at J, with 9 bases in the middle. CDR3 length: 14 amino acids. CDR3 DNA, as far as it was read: TGCGCCAGCAGCTCGGGACTTGTGAACACTGAA. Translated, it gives CASSSGLVNTE. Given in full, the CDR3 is CASSSGLVNTEAFF.

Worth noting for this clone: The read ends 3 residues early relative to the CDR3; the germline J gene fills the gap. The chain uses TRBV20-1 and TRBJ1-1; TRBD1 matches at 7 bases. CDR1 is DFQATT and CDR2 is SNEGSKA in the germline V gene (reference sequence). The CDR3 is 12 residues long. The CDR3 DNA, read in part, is TGCAGTGCCCGACCTTTGGGACAGAGA. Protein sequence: CSARPLGQR. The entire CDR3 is CSARPLGQRAFF.

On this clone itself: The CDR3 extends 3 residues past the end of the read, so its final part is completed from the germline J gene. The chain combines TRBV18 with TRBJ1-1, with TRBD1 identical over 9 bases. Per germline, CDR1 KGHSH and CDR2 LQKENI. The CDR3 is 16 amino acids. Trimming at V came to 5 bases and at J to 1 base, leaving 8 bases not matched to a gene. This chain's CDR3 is CASSSQRQGGNTEAFF. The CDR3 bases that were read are TGTGCCAGCTCATCGCAGAGACAGGGGGGGAACACTGAA.

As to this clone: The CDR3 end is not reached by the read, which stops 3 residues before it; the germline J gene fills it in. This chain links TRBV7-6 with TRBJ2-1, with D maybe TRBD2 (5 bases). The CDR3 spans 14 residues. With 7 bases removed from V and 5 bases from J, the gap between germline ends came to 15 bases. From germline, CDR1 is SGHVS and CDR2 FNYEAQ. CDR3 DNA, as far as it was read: TGTGCCAGCACCCCCAATTCGAGGGACAATGAG. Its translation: CASTPNSRDNE. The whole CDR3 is CASTPNSRDNEQFF. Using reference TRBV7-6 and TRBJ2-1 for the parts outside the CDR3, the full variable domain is GAGVSQSPRYKVTKRGQDVALRCDPISGHVSLYWYRQALGQGPEFLTYFNYEAQQDKSGLPNDRFSAERPEGSISTLTIQRTEQRDSAMYRCASTPNSRDNEQFFGPGTRLTVL.

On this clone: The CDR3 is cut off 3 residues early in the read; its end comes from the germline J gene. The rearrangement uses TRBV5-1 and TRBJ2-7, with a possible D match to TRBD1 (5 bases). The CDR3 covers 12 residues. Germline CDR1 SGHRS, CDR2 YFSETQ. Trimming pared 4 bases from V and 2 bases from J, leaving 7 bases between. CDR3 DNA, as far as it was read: TGCGCCAGCAGCCAGGGAACCTACGAG. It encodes CASSQGTYE. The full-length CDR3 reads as CASSQGTYEQYF.

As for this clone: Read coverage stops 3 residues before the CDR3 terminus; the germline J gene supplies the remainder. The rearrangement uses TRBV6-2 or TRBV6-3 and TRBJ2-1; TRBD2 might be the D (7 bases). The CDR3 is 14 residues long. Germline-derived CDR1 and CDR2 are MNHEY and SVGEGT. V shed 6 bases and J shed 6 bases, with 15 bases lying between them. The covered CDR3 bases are TGTGCCAGCAGACCCGGGGGGCCCCTCAATGAG. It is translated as CASRPGGPLNE. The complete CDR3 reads CASRPGGPLNEQFF.

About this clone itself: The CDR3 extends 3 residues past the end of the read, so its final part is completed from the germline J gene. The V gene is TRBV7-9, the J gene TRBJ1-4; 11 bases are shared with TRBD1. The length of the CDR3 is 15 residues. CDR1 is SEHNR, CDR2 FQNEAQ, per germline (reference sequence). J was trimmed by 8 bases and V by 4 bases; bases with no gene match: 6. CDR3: CASSSMGTGGEKLFF. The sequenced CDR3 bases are TGTGCCAGCAGCTCGATGGGGACAGGGGGAGAAAAA.

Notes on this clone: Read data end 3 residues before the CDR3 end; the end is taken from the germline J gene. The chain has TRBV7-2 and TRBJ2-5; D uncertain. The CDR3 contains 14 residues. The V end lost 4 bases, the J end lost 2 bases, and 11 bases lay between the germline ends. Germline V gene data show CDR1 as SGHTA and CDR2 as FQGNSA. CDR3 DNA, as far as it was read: TGTGCCAGCAGCTCCTCAGACACGCAAGAGACC. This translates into CASSSSDTQET. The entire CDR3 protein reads CASSSSDTQETQYF. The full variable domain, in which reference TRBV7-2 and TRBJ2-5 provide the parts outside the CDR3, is GAGVSQSPSNKVTEKGKDVELRCDPISGHTALYWYRQSLGQGLEFLIYFQGNSAPDKSGLPSDRFSAERTGGSVSTLTIQRTQQEDSAVYLCASSSSDTQETQYFGPGTRLLVL.

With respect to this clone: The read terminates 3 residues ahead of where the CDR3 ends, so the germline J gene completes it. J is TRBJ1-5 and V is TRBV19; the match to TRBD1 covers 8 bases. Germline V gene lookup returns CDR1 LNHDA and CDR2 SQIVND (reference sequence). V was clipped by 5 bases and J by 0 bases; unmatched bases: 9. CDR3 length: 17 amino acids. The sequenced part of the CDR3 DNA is TGTGCCAGTAGTTCAGGACAGGGAAGCGGTAGCAATCAGCCC. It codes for CASSSGQGSGSNQP. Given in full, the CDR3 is CASSSGQGSGSNQPQHF.

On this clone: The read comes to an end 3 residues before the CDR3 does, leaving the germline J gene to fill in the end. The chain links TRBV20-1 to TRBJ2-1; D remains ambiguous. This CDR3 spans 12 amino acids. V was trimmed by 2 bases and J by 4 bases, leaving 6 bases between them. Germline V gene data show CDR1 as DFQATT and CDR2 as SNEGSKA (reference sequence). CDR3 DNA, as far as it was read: TGCAGTGCTAGACCCCGGTACAATGAG. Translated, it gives CSARPRYNE. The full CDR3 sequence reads CSARPRYNEQFF.

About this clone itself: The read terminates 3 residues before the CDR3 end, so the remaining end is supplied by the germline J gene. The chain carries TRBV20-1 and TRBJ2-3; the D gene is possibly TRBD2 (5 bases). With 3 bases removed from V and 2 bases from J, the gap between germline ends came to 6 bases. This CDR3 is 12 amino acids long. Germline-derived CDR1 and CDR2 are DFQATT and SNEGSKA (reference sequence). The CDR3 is CSASGDTDTQYF. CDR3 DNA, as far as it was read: TGCAGTGCTAGCGGGGACACAGATACG.

CDR3 DNA, as far as it was read: TGCGCCAGCAGCTTGGGACAGGCTACCTACAATGAG. It codes for CASSLGQATYNE. The whole CDR3 is CASSLGQATYNEQFF. V is TRBV5-1 and J is TRBJ2-1, with a tentative D call TRBD1 (6 bases). Sequencing ends 3 residues short of the CDR3 end; the germline J gene provides the rest. Germline lookup yields CDR1 SGHRS and CDR2 YFSETQ. The CDR3 consists of 15 residues. V gave up 0 bases and J gave up 2 bases, with 9 bases separating them. Supplemented by reference TRBV5-1 and TRBJ2-1, the full variable domain reads KAGVTQTPRYLIKTRGQQVTLSCSPISGHRSVSWYQQTPGQGLQFLFEYFSETQRNKGNFPGRFSGRQFSNSRSEMNVSTLELGDSALYLCASSLGQATYNEQFFGPGTRLTVL.

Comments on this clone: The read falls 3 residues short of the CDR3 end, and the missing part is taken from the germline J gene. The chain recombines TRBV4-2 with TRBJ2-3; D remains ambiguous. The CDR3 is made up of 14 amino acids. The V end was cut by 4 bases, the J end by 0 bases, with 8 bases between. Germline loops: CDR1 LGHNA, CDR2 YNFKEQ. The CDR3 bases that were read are TGTGCCAGCAGCCTTATGTCTAGCACAGATACG. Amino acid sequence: CASSLMSSTDT. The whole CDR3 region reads CASSLMSSTDTQYF.

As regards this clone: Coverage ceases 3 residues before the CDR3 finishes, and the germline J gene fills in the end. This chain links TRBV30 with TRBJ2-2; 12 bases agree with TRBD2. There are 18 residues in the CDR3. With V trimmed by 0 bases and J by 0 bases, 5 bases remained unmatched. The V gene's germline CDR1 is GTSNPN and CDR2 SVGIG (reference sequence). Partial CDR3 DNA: TGTGCCTGGAGTGTACGGACTAGCGGGGCCACGAACACCGGGGAG. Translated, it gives CAWSVRTSGATNTGE. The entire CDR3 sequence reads CAWSVRTSGATNTGELFF.

CDR3 bases read: TGCGCCAGCAGCTTGGGACAGTCCTACGAG. It yields the protein CASSLGQSYE. The entire CDR3 protein reads CASSLGQSYEQYF. The genes are TRBV5-1 and TRBJ2-7; TRBD1 is a possible D gene (5 bases). The read comes to an end 3 residues before the CDR3 does, leaving the germline J gene to fill in the end. CDR1 SGHRS and CDR2 YFSETQ come from the germline V gene. This CDR3 is 13 amino acids long. Trimming shortened V by 0 bases and J by 1 base, and 5 bases separated the two germline ends. Together with reference TRBV5-1 and TRBJ2-7, the CDR3 gives the full variable domain: KAGVTQTPRYLIKTRGQQVTLSCSPISGHRSVSWYQQTPGQGLQFLFEYFSETQRNKGNFPGRFSGRQFSNSRSEMNVSTLELGDSALYLCASSLGQSYEQYFGPGTRLTVT.

CDR3 in amino acids: CAWSLGGRGGNSPLHF. The CDR3 bases that were read are TGTGCCTGGAGTCTTGGTGGAAGGGGCGGAAATTCACCC. The V and J genes are TRBV30 and TRBJ1-6; the D gene is possibly TRBD1 (5 bases). The read comes to an end 3 residues before the CDR3 does, leaving the germline J gene to fill in the end. This CDR3 spans 16 amino acids. The ends were cut back, 2 bases at V and 7 bases at J, with 18 bases in the middle. Germline loops: CDR1 GTSNPN, CDR2 SVGIG (reference sequence).

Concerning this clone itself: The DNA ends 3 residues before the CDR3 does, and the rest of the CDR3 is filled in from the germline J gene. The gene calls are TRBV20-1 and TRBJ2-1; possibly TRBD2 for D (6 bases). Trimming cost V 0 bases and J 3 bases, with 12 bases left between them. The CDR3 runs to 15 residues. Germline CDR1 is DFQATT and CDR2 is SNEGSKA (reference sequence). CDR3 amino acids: CSARDWRGIYNEQFF. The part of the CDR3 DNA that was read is TGCAGTGCTAGAGATTGGAGGGGTATCTACAATGAG.

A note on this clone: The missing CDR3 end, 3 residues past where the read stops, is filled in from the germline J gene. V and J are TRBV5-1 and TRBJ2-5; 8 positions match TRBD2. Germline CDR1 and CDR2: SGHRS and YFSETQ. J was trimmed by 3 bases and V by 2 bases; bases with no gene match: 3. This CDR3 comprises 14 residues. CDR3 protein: CASSLALAEETQYF. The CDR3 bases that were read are TGCGCCAGCAGCTTAGCACTAGCGGAAGAGACC.

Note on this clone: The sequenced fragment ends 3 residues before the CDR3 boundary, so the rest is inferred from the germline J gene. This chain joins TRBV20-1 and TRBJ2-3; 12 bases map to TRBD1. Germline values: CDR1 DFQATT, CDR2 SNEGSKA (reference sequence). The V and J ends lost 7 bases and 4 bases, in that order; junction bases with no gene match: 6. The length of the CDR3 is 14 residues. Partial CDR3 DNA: TGCAGTGTCCCGGGACAGGGGGCCCCAGATACG. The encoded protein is CSVPGQGAPDT. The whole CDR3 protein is CSVPGQGAPDTQYF.

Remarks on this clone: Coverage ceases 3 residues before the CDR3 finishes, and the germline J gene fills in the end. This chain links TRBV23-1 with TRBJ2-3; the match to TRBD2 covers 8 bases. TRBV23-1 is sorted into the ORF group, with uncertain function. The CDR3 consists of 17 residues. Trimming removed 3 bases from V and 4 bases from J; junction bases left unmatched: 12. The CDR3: CASSHPLNSGIADTQYF. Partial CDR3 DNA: TGCGCCAGCAGTCATCCTCTTAATAGCGGGATAGCAGATACG.

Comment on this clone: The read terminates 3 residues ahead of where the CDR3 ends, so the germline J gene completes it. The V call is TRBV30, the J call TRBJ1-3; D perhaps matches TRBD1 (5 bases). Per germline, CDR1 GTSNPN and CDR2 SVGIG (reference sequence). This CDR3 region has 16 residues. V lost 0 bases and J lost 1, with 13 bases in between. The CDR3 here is CAWSVTQGWSGNTIYF. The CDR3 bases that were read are TGTGCCTGGAGTGTAACTCAGGGTTGGTCTGGAAACACC. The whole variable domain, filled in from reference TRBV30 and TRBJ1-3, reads SQTIHQWPATLVQPVGSPLSLECTVEGTSNPNLYWYRQAAGRGLQLLFYSVGIGQISSEVPQNLSASRPQDRQFILSSKKLLLSDSGFYLCAWSVTQGWSGNTIYFGEGSWLTVV.

CDR3 residues: CASSPQGAAQPQHF. The part of the CDR3 DNA that was read is TGTGCCAGCTCACCACAGGGGGCGGCTCAGCCC. This chain connects TRBV18 to TRBJ1-5; 7 bases match TRBD1. The DNA ends 3 residues before the CDR3 does, and the rest of the CDR3 is filled in from the germline J gene. The germline V gene has CDR1 KGHSH and CDR2 LQKENI. This CDR3 comprises 14 residues. V lost 1 base and J lost 6; bases outside the gene matches: 3. Drawing the rest from reference TRBV18 and TRBJ1-5, the complete variable domain is NAGVMQNPRHLVRRRGQEARLRCSPMKGHSHVYWYRQLPEEGLKFMVYLQKENIIDESGMPKERFSAEFPKEGPSILRIQQVVRGDSAAYFCASSPQGAAQPQHFGDGTRLSIL.

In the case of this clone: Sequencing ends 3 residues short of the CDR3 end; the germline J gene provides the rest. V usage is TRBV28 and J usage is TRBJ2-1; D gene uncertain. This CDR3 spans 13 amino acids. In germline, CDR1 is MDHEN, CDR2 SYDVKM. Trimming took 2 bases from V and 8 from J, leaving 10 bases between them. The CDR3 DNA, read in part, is TGTGCCAGCAGTTTAGATACTTGGTATGAG. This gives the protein CASSLDTWYE. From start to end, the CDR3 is CASSLDTWYEQFF.